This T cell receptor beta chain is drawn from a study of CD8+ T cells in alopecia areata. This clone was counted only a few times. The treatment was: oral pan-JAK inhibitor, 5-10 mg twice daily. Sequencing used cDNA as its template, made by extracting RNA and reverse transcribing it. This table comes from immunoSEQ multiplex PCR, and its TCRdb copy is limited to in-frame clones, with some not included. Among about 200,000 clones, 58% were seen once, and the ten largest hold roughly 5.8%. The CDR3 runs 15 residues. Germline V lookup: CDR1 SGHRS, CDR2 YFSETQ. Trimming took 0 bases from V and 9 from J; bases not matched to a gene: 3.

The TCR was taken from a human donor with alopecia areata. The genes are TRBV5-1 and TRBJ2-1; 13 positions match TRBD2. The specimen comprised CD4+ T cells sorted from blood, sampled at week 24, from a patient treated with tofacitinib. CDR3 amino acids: CASSLGTSGSIEQFF. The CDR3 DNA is TGCGCCAGCAGCTTGGGGACTAGCGGGAGTATTGAGCAGTTCTTC.